Following are 20 T cell receptor beta chains from one sample sequenced in a study of blood T cell repertoires in COVID-19. TCRdb keeps only in-frame clones here, not all; method: immunoSEQ multiplex PCR. The sample includes fewer than 250,000 clones, about four fifths of them seen just once. Sequenced input: peripheral blood. The receptors here all came from a man aged 60 to 75 with acute or convalescent COVID-19.

The chain recombines TRBV19 with TRBJ1-2; D is unclear. V was pared by 5 bases and J by 4 bases, with 14 bases between. This CDR3 has 14 amino acids. The germline V gene encodes CDR1 LNHDA and CDR2 SQIVND (reference sequence). CDR3 in DNA: TGTGCCAGTAGTTCCCGTAGTGGGCTCTATGGCTACACCTTC. This sequence encodes CASSSRSGLYGYTF.

The rearrangement uses TRBV4-1 and TRBJ2-7; a weak D match, TRBD2 (6 bases). The CDR3 is made up of 15 amino acids. The germline V gene encodes CDR1 MGHRA and CDR2 YSYEKL. With 4 bases removed from V and 5 bases from J, the gap between germline ends came to 18 bases. The CDR3: CASSLLLRGSHEQYF. The CDR3 bases are TGCGCCAGCAGCCTCCTCTTGCGGGGAAGCCACGAGCAGTACTTC.

The chain recombines TRBV27 with TRBJ1-1, with 8 bases fitting TRBD1. After removal of 6 bases from V and 2 bases from J, the junction contained 11 bases not matched to a gene. Germline-derived CDR1 and CDR2 are MNHEY and SMNVEV (reference sequence). The CDR3 contains 16 residues. In nucleotides, the CDR3 is TGTGCCAGCAGGTCATACAGGGGGGGGGATAACACTGAAGCTTTCTTT. Residues: CASRSYRGGDNTEAFF.

The chain combines TRBV30 with TRBJ2-7, with D uncertain. The CDR3 runs to 13 residues. Between the trimmed V and J ends, which lost 5 bases and 3 bases, there was a span of 14 bases. Per germline, CDR1 GTSNPN and CDR2 SVGIG (reference sequence). For the CDR3, the DNA is TGTGCCTGGGCCCGTGAAGTGAGCTACGAGCAGTACTTC. Amino acids: CAWAREVSYEQYF.

The chain recombines TRBV20-1 with TRBJ1-2, with 8 bases lining up with TRBD1. Germline V gene sequence: CDR1 DFQATT, CDR2 SNEGSKA (reference sequence). V trimming: 3 bases; J trimming: 7 bases; junction bases outside the gene matches: 7. The CDR3 runs 13 residues. The CDR3 nucleotides are TGCAGTGCTAGTGACAGGGGAAGGGGTGGCTACACCTTC. Translated, it gives CSASDRGRGGYTF.

This clone was seen only a few times. This chain links TRBV9 with TRBJ1-2; D may be TRBD1 (6 bases). V was trimmed by 0 bases and J by 4 bases, leaving 13 bases between them. CDR1 and CDR2 from the germline V gene are SGDLS and YYNGEE. The CDR3 covers 15 residues. CDR3 nucleotides: TGTGCCAGCAGCGTAGTGGACAGTCCGACCTATGGCTACACCTTC. Encoded protein: CASSVVDSPTYGYTF.

The chain is built from TRBV5-1 and TRBJ1-4, with 7 bases that match TRBD1. V was clipped by 4 bases and J by 8 bases; unmatched bases: 5. CDR3 size: 13 residues. Per germline, CDR1 SGHRS and CDR2 YFSETQ. CDR3 DNA sequence: TGCGCCAGCAGCGCGTTACAGGGGGAAAAACTGTTTTTT. It yields the protein CASSALQGEKLFF.

In its sample, this clone was seen a few times. V usage is TRBV6-5 and J usage is TRBJ2-7; D unresolved. This CDR3 has 13 amino acids. Per germline, CDR1 MNHEY and CDR2 SVGAGI. V was trimmed by 5 bases and J by 3 bases, leaving 11 bases between them. The CDR3 DNA sequence: TGTGCCAGCAGTATCCGAAACAGCTACGAGCAGTACTTC. It translates to CASSIRNSYEQYF.

This clone was seen a handful of times. The chain combines TRBV4-2 with TRBJ2-7; no reliable D call. CDR1 and CDR2 (germline): LGHNA, YNFKEQ. CDR3 length: 14 residues. V was shortened by 0 bases and J by 5 bases, with 11 bases between the two germline ends. CDR3 residues: CASSQDYYSDEQYF. The CDR3 nucleotides read TGTGCCAGCAGCCAAGATTACTATTCCGACGAGCAGTACTTC.

The table lists this clone with a few counts. The chain is built from TRBV3-1 (or the pseudogene TRBV3-2) and TRBJ2-7, with 7 bases lining up with TRBD2. This CDR3 region has 15 residues. V dropped 3 bases and J dropped 5; count of bases not matched to a gene: 10. Germline loops: CDR1 LGHDT, CDR2 YNNKEL (reference sequence). The CDR3 DNA sequence: TGTGCCAGCAGCCATGGCGGGAGTAGGGCTCACGAGCAGTACTTC. Translated, it gives CASSHGGSRAHEQYF.

This clone was found once. The rearrangement joins TRBV18 to TRBJ1-4, with 10 bases lining up with TRBD1. V dropped 2 bases and J dropped 8; count of bases not matched to a gene: 5. There are 15 residues in the CDR3. CDR1 is KGHSH, CDR2 LQKENI, per germline. The CDR3 sequence is CASSPSGQGFEKLFF. The CDR3 nucleotides are TGTGCCAGCTCACCATCGGGACAGGGGTTCGAAAAACTGTTTTTT.

The J gene is TRBJ1-1, the V gene TRBV12-5; TRBD1 aligns across 10 bases. Germline assignment: CDR1 LGHNT and CDR2 FRNRAP. The CDR3 length is 15 residues. V lost 1 base to trimming and J lost 5 bases; unmatched junction nucleotides: 4. The DNA for the CDR3 is TGTGCTAGTGGTTTGGGACAGGGGGCAAGGACTGAAGCTTTCTTT. Its translation: CASGLGQGARTEAFF.

This clone has more than one count but fewer than ten. This rearrangement joins TRBV2 to TRBJ1-6, with a weak D call TRBD1 (6 bases). Per germline, CDR1 SNHLY and CDR2 FYNNEI. V was shortened by 5 bases and J by 0 bases, with 8 bases between the two germline ends. The CDR3 loop spans 15 amino acids. The CDR3 coding sequence is TGTGCCAGCAGTTCGGACAGCTCCTATAATTCACCCCTCCACTTT. Amino acid sequence: CASSSDSSYNSPLHF.

This rearrangement joins TRBV4-2 to TRBJ2-5, with D possibly being TRBD2 (5 bases). The CDR3 spans 18 residues. CDR1 and CDR2 from the germline V gene are LGHNA and YNFKEQ. Trimming stripped 1 base from V and 5 bases from J, with 23 bases between. The CDR3 bases are TGTGCCAGCAGCCAAGCTGGAGGAAGGGCCTACCTTCGGGAGACCCAGTACTTC. Protein: CASSQAGGRAYLRETQYF.

The V call is TRBV7-2, the J call TRBJ1-5; 10 nucleotides align to TRBD1. Per the germline V gene, CDR1 is SGHTA and CDR2 is FQGNSA. The CDR3 sequence is 15 residues long. Trimming removed 5 bases from V and 6 bases from J; junction bases left unmatched: 7. The CDR3 sequence is CASSPKTGGGQPQHF. In DNA form, the CDR3 reads TGTGCCAGCAGCCCCAAGACAGGGGGCGGTCAGCCCCAGCATTTT.

The chain employs TRBV15 and TRBJ2-2; possibly TRBD2 for D (6 bases). The V and J ends lost 2 bases and 7 bases respectively, with 11 bases between them. CDR1 and CDR2 from the germline V gene are LNHNV and YYDKDF (reference sequence). The CDR3 is 14 amino acids. The CDR3, as DNA: TGTGCCACCAGCAGACCGGGACTTCACGGGGAGCTGTTTTTT. Translating gives CATSRPGLHGELFF.

The CDR3 region is CATSRDKRVQGTAFF. CDR3 DNA: TGTGCCACCAGCAGAGATAAAAGGGTACAGGGGACGGCTTTCTTT. The rearrangement joins TRBV15 to TRBJ1-1, with 7 bases identical to TRBD1. Germline-derived CDR1 and CDR2 are LNHNV and YYDKDF (reference sequence). Germline trimming cut 0 bases from V and 11 bases from J; bases unmatched to any gene: 12. CDR3 length: 15 residues.

This rearrangement joins TRBV19 to TRBJ2-3, with D maybe TRBD1 (6 bases). Germline V gene sequence: CDR1 LNHDA, CDR2 SQIVND (reference sequence). Trimming removed 4 bases from V and 4 bases from J, with 9 bases in between. This CDR3 is built from 13 residues. CDR3 loop: CASSKTGPDTQYF. The CDR3 nucleotides are TGTGCCAGTAGTAAGACAGGACCAGATACGCAGTATTTT.

This clone was counted between two and nine times. This chain connects TRBV9 to TRBJ2-1, with 10 bases fitting TRBD2. This CDR3 spans 14 amino acids. From germline, CDR1 is SGDLS and CDR2 YYNGEE. V was clipped by 2 bases and J by 6 bases; unmatched bases: 2. The CDR3 DNA sequence: TGTGCCAGCAGCGTGTCTAGCGGGGGCAATGAGCAGTTCTTC. This translates into CASSVSSGGNEQFF. Full variable domain (missing parts from reference TRBV9 and TRBJ2-1): DSGVTQTPKHLITATGQRVTLRCSPRSGDLSVYWYQQSLDQGLQFLIQYYNGEERAKGNILERFSAQQFPDLHSELNLSSLELGDSALYFCASSVSSGGNEQFFGPGTRLTVL.

This clone came up a few times. The gene calls are TRBV18 and TRBJ1-1; 9 nucleotides agree with TRBD1. From germline, CDR1 is KGHSH and CDR2 LQKENI. V dropped 5 bases and J dropped 0; count of bases not matched to a gene: 7. This CDR3 has 16 residues. The DNA for the CDR3 is TGTGCCAGCTCATCGCCAAACAGGGGGCTGAACACTGAAGCTTTCTTT. This codes for CASSSPNRGLNTEAFF.